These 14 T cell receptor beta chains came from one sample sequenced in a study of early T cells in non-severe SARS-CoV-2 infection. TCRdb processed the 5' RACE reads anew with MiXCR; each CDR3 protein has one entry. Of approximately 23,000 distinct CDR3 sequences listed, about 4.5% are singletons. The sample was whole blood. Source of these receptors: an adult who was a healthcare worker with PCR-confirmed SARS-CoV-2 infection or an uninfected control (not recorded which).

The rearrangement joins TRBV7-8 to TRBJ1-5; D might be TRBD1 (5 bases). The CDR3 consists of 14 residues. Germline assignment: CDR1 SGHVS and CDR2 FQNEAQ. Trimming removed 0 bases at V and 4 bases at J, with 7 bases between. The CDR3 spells CASSLAGANQPQHF. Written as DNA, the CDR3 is TGTGCCAGCAGCTTAGCAGGGGCTAATCAGCCCCAGCATTTT.

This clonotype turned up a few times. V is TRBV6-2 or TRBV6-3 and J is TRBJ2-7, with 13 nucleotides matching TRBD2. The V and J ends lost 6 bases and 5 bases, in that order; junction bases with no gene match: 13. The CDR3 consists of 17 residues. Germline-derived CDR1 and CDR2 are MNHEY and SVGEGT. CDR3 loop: CASRLLAGGLSTHEQYF. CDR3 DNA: TGTGCCAGCAGGCTACTAGCGGGAGGGCTTTCGACTCACGAGCAGTACTTC.

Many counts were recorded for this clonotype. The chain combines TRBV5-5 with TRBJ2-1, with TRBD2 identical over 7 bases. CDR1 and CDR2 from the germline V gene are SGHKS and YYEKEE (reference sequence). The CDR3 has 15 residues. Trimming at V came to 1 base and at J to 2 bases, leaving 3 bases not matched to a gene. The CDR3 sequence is CASSLTSEAYNEQFF. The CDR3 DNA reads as TGTGCCAGCAGCTTGACTAGCGAGGCCTACAATGAGCAGTTCTTC.

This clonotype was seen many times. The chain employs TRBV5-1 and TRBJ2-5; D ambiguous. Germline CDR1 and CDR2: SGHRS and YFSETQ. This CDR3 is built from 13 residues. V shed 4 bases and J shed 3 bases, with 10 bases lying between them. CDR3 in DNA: TGCGCCAGCAGCGGTACGCCGAAAGAGACCCAGTACTTC. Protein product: CASSGTPKETQYF.

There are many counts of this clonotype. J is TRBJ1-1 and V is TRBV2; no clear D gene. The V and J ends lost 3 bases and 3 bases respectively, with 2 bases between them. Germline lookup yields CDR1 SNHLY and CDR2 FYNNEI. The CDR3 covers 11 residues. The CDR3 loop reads CASSEYTEAFF. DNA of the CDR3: TGTGCCAGCAGTGAGTACACTGAAGCTTTCTTT.

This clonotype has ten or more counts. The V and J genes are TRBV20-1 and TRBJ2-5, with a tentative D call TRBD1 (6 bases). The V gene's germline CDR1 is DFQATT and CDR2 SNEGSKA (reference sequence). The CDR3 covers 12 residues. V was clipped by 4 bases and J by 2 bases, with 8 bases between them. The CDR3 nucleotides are TGCAGTGCTACTGGACAGCAAGAGACCCAGTACTTC. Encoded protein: CSATGQQETQYF.

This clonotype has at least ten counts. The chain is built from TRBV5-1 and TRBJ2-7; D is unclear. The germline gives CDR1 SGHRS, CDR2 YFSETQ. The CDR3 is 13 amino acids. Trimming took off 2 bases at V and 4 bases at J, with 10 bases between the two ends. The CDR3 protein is CASSFLDTYEQYF. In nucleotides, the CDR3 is TGCGCCAGCAGCTTTCTCGACACGTACGAGCAGTACTTC. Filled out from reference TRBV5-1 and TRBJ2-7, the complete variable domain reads KAGVTQTPRYLIKTRGQQVTLSCSPISGHRSVSWYQQTPGQGLQFLFEYFSETQRNKGNFPGRFSGRQFSNSRSEMNVSTLELGDSALYLCASSFLDTYEQYFGPGTRLTVT.

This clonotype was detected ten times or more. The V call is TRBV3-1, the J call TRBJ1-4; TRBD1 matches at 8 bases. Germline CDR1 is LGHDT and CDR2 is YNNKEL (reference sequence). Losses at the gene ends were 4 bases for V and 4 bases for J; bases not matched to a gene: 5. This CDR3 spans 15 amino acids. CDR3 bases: TGTGCCAGCAGCCTCCGACAGGGGTATAATGAAAAACTGTTTTTT. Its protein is CASSLRQGYNEKLFF.

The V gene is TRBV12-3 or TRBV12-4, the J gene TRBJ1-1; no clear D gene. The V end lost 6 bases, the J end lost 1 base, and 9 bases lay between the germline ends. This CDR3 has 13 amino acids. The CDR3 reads CASRPSTNTEAFF. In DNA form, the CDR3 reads TGTGCCAGCAGACCGTCAACGAACACTGAAGCTTTCTTT.

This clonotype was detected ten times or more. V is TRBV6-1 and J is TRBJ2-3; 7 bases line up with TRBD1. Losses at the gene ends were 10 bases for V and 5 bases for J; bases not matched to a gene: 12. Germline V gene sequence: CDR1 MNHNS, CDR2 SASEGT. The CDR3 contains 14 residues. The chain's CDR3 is CATNFDRVGDTQYF. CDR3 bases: TGTGCCACCAACTTCGACAGGGTCGGAGATACGCAGTATTTT.

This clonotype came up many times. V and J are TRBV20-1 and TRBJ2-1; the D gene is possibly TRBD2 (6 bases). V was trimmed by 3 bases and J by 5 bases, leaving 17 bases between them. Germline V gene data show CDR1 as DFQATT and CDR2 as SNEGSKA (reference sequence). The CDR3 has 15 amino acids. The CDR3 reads CSAREPGLPNNEQFF. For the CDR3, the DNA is TGCAGTGCTAGGGAACCGGGACTGCCTAACAATGAGCAGTTCTTC.

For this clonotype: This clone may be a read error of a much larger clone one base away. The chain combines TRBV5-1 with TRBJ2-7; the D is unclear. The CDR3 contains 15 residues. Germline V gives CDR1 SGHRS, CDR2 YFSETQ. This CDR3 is CAGSLASAWNFEQYF. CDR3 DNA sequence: TGCGCCGGCAGCTTGGCCTCCGCATGGAACTTCGAGCAGTACTTC.

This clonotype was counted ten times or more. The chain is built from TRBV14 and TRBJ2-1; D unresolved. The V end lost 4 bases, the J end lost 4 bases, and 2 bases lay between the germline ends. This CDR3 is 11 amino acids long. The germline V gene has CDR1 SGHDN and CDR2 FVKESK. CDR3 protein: CASSLYNEQFF. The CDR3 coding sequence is TGTGCCAGCAGCCTGTACAATGAGCAGTTCTTC.

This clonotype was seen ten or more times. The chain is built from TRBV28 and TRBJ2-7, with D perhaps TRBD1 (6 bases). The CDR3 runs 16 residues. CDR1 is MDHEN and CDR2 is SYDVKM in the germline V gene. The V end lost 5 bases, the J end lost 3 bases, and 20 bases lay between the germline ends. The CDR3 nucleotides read TGTGCCAGCAGTCCATCAGGGGAGATTAGGGTCTACGAGCAGTACTTC. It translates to CASSPSGEIRVYEQYF.